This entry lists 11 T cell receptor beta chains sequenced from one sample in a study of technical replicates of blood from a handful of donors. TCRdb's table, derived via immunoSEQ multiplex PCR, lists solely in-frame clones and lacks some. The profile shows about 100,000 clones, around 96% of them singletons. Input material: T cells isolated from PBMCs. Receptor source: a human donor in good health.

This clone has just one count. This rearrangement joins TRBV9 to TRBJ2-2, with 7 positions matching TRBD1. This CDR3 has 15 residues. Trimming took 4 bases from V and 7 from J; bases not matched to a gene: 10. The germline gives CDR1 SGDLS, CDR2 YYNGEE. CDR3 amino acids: CASSHSTTGNGELFF. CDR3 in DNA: TGTGCCAGCAGCCACTCTACGACAGGGAACGGGGAGCTGTTTTTT. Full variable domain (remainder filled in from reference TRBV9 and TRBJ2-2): DSGVTQTPKHLITATGQRVTLRCSPRSGDLSVYWYQQSLDQGLQFLIQYYNGEERAKGNILERFSAQQFPDLHSELNLSSLELGDSALYFCASSHSTTGNGELFFGEGSRLTVL.

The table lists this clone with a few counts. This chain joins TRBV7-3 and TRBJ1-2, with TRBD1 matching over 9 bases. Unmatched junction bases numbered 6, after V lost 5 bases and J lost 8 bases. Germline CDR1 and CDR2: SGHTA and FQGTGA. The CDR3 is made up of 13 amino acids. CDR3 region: CASSTGQGGGYTF. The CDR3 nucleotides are TGTGCCAGCAGCACGGGACAGGGCGGAGGCTACACCTTC.

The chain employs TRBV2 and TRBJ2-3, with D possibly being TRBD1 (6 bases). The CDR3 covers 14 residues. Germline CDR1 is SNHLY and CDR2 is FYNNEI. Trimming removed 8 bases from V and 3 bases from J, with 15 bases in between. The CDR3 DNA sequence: TGTGCCAGCGCGGCTTCAGGGGAAACAGATACGCAGTATTTT. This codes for CASAASGETDTQYF.

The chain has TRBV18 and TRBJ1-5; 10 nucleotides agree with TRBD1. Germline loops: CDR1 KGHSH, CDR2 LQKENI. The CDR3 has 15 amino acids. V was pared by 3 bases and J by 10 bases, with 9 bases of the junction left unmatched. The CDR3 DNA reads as TGTGCCAGCTCACCCAGTAGACAGGGGGCCGAACCCCAGCATTTT. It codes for CASSPSRQGAEPQHF.

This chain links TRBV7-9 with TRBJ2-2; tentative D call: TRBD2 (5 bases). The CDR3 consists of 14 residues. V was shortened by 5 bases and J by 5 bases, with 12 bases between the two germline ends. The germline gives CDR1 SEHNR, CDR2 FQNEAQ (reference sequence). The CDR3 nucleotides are TGTGCCAGCAGCCTTATTCCGGGGACCGGGGAGCTGTTTTTT. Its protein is CASSLIPGTGELFF.

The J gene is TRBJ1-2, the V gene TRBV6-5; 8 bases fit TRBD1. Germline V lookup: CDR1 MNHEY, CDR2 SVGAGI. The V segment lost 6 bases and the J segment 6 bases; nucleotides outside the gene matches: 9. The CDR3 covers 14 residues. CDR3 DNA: TGTGCCAGCAGCCGATTACAGGGGGATAATGGCTACACCTTC. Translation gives CASSRLQGDNGYTF.

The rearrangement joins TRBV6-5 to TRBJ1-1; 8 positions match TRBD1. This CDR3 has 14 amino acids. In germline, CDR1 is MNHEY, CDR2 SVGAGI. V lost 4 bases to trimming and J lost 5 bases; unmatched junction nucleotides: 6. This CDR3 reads CASSFRGQGTEAFF. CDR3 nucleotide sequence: TGTGCCAGCAGTTTCCGTGGACAGGGAACTGAAGCTTTCTTT.

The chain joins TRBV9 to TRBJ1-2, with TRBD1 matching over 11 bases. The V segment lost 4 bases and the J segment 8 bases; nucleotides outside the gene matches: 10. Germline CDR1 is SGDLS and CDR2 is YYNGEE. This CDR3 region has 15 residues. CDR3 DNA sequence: TGTGCCAGCAGCTTCACCGGGACAGGGGGACAAGGCTACACCTTC. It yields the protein CASSFTGTGGQGYTF.

CDR3 region: CASRGGGNTEAFF. The CDR3 DNA reads as TGTGCCAGCAGGGGGGGAGGGAACACTGAAGCTTTCTTT. V gene TRBV28 combines with J gene TRBJ1-1, with D perhaps matching TRBD1 (5 bases). V dropped 6 bases and J dropped 1 base, with 9 bases sitting between them. The CDR3 is 13 residues long. Germline lookup yields CDR1 MDHEN and CDR2 SYDVKM.

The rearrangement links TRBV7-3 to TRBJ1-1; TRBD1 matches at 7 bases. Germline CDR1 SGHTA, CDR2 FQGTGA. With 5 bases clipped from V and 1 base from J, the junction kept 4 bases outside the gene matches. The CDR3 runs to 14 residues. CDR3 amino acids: CASSRDSQNTEAFF. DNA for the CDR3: TGTGCCAGCAGCCGGGACAGCCAGAACACTGAAGCTTTCTTT.

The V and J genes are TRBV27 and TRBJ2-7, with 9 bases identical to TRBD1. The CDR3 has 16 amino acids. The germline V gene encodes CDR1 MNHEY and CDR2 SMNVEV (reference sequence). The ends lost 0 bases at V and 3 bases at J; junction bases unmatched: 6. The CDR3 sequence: CASSLSTGTGIYEQYF. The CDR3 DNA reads TGTGCCAGCAGTTTATCGACAGGGACAGGGATCTACGAGCAGTACTTC.